This T cell receptor beta chain was captured by sequencing in a study of blood T cell repertoires in COVID-19. Study-wide background: The samples span acute and convalescent COVID-19 from the United States, Italy and Spain. T cells, B-cell-depleted T cells, or PBMCs supplied cDNA or gDNA.

The V and J ends lost 1 base and 6 bases, in that order; junction bases with no gene match: 3. This CDR3 comprises 15 residues. Per the germline V gene, CDR1 is SGHDN and CDR2 is FVKESK. This clone has just one count. The same CDR3 is also encoded by other DNA sequences in this sample. In the original processing: Amplification with reference gene primers provided the estimates of nucleated cell counts. Clones were read by immunoSEQ multiplex PCR, and TCRdb kept only the in-frame ones, dropping some. The V and J calls and the clone size are those of that table, but D and trimming were determined from the DNA. The table shows 110,000 or so clones, with around nine tenths occurring only once.

V and J are TRBV14 and TRBJ2-1; 10 positions match TRBD2. Sequenced input: peripheral blood. The clonotype comes from a woman aged 45-65 years with acute or convalescent COVID-19. The CDR3 sequence is CASSQGLAGANEQFF. The CDR3 DNA reads TGTGCCAGCAGCCAAGGGCTAGCGGGGGCCAATGAGCAGTTCTTC.